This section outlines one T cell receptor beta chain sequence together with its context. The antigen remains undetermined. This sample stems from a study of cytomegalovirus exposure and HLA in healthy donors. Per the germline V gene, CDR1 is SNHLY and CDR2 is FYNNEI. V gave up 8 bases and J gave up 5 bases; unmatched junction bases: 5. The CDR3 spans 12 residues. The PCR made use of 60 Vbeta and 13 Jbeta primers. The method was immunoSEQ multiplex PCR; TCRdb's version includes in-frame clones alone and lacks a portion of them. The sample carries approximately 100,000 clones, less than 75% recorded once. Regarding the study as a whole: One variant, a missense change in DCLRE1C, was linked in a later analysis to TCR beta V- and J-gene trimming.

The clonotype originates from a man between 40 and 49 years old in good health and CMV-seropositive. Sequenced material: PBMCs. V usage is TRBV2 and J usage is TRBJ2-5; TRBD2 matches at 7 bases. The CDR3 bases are TGTGCCAGCGAGGCGGGAGCGGAGACCCAGTACTTC. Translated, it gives CASEAGAETQYF.